This T cell receptor beta chain was found in a study of cytomegalovirus exposure and HLA in healthy donors. Whole-study context: About 80 million unique TCRs from HLA-typed donors made up an early data release.

General study results and limits: Accurate prediction of most subjects' HLA-A and HLA-B alleles from TCR beta sequences was reported. In a later analysis, a genetic analysis reported fewer productive-TCR N-insertions in an Asian-associated ancestry cluster than the cohort average.

Primers for the PCR totalled 60 Vbeta and 13 Jbeta. Produced via immunoSEQ multiplex PCR; TCRdb's table is partial and in-frame only. The sample consists of 150,000 to 200,000 clones, 80% to 90% of them appearing once. CDR1 is SNHLY and CDR2 is FYNNEI in the germline V gene. This CDR3 contains 15 residues. V gave up 5 bases and J gave up 5 bases; unmatched junction bases: 6. This clone was observed once. As yet, its antigen is unknown. The TCR was taken from a woman aged 18-35 years in good health and CMV-seropositive. The material sequenced was PBMCs. The chain combines TRBV2 with TRBJ2-5; 12 nucleotides match TRBD2. The CDR3 spells CASSPTSGGFETQYF. The CDR3 DNA sequence: TGTGCCAGCAGTCCAACTAGCGGGGGGTTCGAGACCCAGTACTTC.